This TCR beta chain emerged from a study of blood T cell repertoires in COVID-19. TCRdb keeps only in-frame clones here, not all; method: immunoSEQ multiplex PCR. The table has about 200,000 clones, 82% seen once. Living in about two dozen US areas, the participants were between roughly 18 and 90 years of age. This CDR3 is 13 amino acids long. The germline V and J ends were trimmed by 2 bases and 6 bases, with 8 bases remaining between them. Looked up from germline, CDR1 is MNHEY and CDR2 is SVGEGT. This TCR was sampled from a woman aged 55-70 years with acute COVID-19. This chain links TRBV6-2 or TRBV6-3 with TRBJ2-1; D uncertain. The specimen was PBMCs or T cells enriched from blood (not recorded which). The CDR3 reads CASSYVLANEQFF. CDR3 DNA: TGTGCCAGCAGTTACGTATTAGCCAATGAGCAGTTCTTC.